The source of this T cell receptor beta chain is a study of breast tumors, draining lymph nodes, adjacent tissues (dated by TCRdb to the mid-2010s). For the wider study: The study compared TCR beta repertoires across tumor, adjacent nontumor tissue and axillary lymph nodes from breast cancer patients. In human breast cancer, the study set out to evaluate how tumor, surrounding tissue and draining lymph node repertoires relate to one another and whether T cells may move between these sites. Results and caveats for the whole study, not just this receptor: Tumors showed preferential V and J gene usage, and their T-cell repertoire diversity fell below that of lymph nodes yet above that of nontumor tissue. The data were considered consistent with the idea that most tumor T cells come from the lymph node and then expand in tumor tissue. Tumor and nontumor tissue repertoires were found to be significantly more similar in luminal-like than in basal-like breast cancer. The conclusion that tumor T cells originate in lymph nodes was framed as consistent with a hypothesis rather than directly demonstrated.

On this clonotype itself: Its antigen remains unidentified. No quality values exist for individual bases; no much larger clone is one base distant.

The sequencer listed for this sample is Illumina HiSeq 2000. TCR beta chain libraries were generated by multiplex PCR amplification. High-throughput sequencing was used to analyze the amplified TCR beta chain products. TCRdb trimmed public reads at Q25 via fastp, called clones via MiXCR and kept in-frame beta chains. Every distinct CDR3 protein forms one entry, paired with its most common genes and DNA. Within this sample are some 85,000 distinct CDR3 sequences, with approximately 28% of them counted one time only. The top ten clonotypes cover 8% to 9% of the sample. The axillary draining lymph nodes of breast cancer patients were the source of the lymph node samples. The V and J ends are trimmed by 4 bases and 2 bases, leaving 9 bases between them. CDR1 and CDR2, per the germline V gene, are SGDLS and YYNGEE. Inclusive of the bounding cysteine and phenylalanine, the CDR3 is 13 residues long. The CDR3 DNA has 39 bases and is translated from base 1.

The clonotype comes from a female donor with breast cancer. Some clones in this sample may be carry-over from other donors' samples. The rearrangement combines TRBV9 with TRBJ1-2; perhaps TRBD1 is the D gene, with 5 bases matching. The sample consisted of axillary lymph node tissue. In nucleotide form, the sequence is TGTGCCAGCAGCACGGGGCCGAACTATGGCTACACCTTC. It translates to CASSTGPNYGYTF.